This record looks at one TCR beta chain sequence and its context. The sample belongs to a study of cytomegalovirus exposure and HLA in healthy donors. V was clipped by 3 bases and J by 2 bases; unmatched bases: 2. The germline V gene has CDR1 SGHRS and CDR2 YFSETQ. The CDR3 sequence is 14 residues long. Profiled with immunoSEQ multiplex PCR; TCRdb holds only in-frame clones, not every one. The table lists more than 75,000 clones, 90% to 95% of them singletons, with approximately 0.69% in the top ten. This receptor was identified in a young man in good health and CMV-seronegative. What was sequenced was PBMCs. The chain carries TRBV5-1 and TRBJ2-7; TRBD1 matches 10 bases. The CDR3 nucleotides read TGCGCCAGCAGCTCCGGACAGGGGGCCTACGAGCAGTACTTC. It encodes CASSSGQGAYEQYF.